A selection of T cell receptor beta chains follows, all from one sample in a study of memory CD4+ T cells and cytomegalovirus serostatus. Here immunoSEQ multiplex PCR was the method, and the copy in TCRdb shows in-frame clones only, minus some. The profile shows about 44,000 clones, 76% of them singletons. The sequenced sample consisted of memory CD4+ T cells from blood. These receptors originate from an adult in good health and CMV-seronegative. CDR3s include the opening cysteine and the closing phenylalanine or tryptophan. Fields, in order: clone size, J gene, V gene, D gene, CDR3 protein, CDR3 DNA. The D gene is left open where the match is weak. Clone size is given for some rows only: seen once, a few or many times, or a class if the clone is expanded.

-,TRBJ2-2,TRBV4-2,-,CASSQAFQSNTGELFF,TGTGCCAGCAGCCAAGCCTTCCAGTCGAACACCGGGGAGCTGTTTTTT
-,TRBJ2-3,TRBV11-1,TRBD2,CASSLNLVPSGGGDTQYF,TGTGCCAGCAGCCTGAATCTGGTACCTAGCGGGGGGGGAGATACGCAGTATTTT
-,TRBJ2-7,TRBV11-2,TRBD1,CASRTIRTGRSYEQYF,TGTGCCAGCAGAACAATTAGGACAGGGAGGTCCTACGAGCAGTACTTC
-,TRBJ1-1,TRBV5-4,-,CASSLVTGGRGEAFF,TGTGCCAGCAGCTTGGTGACAGGCGGAAGGGGTGAAGCTTTCTTT
once,TRBJ1-1,TRBV7-9,TRBD1,CASSRTGGDTEAFF,TGTGCCAGCAGCCGGACAGGGGGGGACACTGAAGCTTTCTTT
-,TRBJ2-2,TRBV18,-,CASSLSRGGGASSNTGELFF,TGTGCCAGCTCACTCTCCAGGGGAGGGGGAGCCTCTTCGAACACCGGGGAGCTGTTTTTT
-,TRBJ1-2,TRBV2,-,CASSEAHGNYGYTF,TGTGCCAGCAGTGAAGCACACGGAAACTATGGCTACACCTTC
-,TRBJ1-4,TRBV15,-,CATSREGSTAGSLGEKLFF,TGTGCCACCAGCAGAGAGGGGTCGACAGCGGGTTCTCTTGGGGAAAAACTGTTTTTT
once,TRBJ1-2,TRBV6-5,-,CASSYDSGRRGYTF,TGTGCCAGCAGTTACGATTCCGGGCGACGGGGCTACACCTTC
-,TRBJ1-2,TRBV10-2,-,CASSAGYGYTF,TGCGCCAGCAGTGCAGGGTATGGCTACACCTTC
few,TRBJ2-5,TRBV11-2,TRBD1,CASSLKTGEGMETQYF,TGTGCCAGCAGCTTAAAGACAGGGGAAGGGATGGAGACCCAGTACTTC
-,TRBJ2-5,TRBV20-1,-,CSPDRQETQYF,TGCAGTCCGGACAGACAAGAGACCCAGTACTTC
few,TRBJ2-3,TRBV5-1,-,CASSRDIPDTQYF,TGCGCCAGCTCGAGGGACATCCCGGATACGCAGTATTTT
-,TRBJ1-1,TRBV30,TRBD1,CAWASGGLIMNTEAFF,TGTGCCTGGGCTTCAGGGGGGCTAATAATGAACACTGAAGCTTTCTTT
-,TRBJ2-7,TRBV14,-,CASSQQVGVPYEQYF,TGTGCCAGCAGCCAACAAGTGGGGGTTCCCTACGAGCAGTACTTC
few,TRBJ2-3,TRBV7-3,-,CASSSDGINTDTQYF,TGTGCCAGCAGCTCGGACGGGATTAACACAGATACGCAGTATTTT
-,TRBJ2-3,TRBV5-1,-,CASSLMAVSWDTQYF,TGCGCCAGCAGCTTGATGGCAGTGAGCTGGGATACGCAGTATTTT
-,TRBJ2-2,TRBV19,TRBD2,CASRTSGGTNTGELFF,TGTGCCAGCCGGACTAGCGGGGGTACGAACACCGGGGAGCTGTTTTTT
-,TRBJ1-1,TRBV9,-,CASSVGPDSVNTEAFF,TGTGCCAGCAGCGTAGGTCCGGACAGCGTGAACACTGAAGCTTTCTTT
-,TRBJ2-7,TRBV11-2,TRBD1,CASSLIVATGLSYEQYF,TGTGCCAGCAGCTTAATTGTCGCGACAGGGTTATCCTACGAGCAGTACTTC